This T cell receptor beta chain was documented in a study of shared clonotypes between healthy human individuals. Losses at the gene ends were 2 bases for V and 8 bases for J; bases not matched to a gene: 8. This CDR3 has 15 residues. Germline CDR1 ENHRY, CDR2 SYGVKD. Clones were read by immunoSEQ multiplex PCR, and TCRdb kept only the in-frame ones, dropping some. This repertoire shows around 2,100,000 clones, 85% to 95% found once; its top ten account for approximately 1%. The naive CD8 subset, CD45RO-negative cells positively selected for CCR7, excluded terminally differentiated effector memory CD45RA+ cells.

Sequencing used naive CD8+ T cells sorted from blood. J is TRBJ2-1 and V is TRBV10-3, with 8 bases identical to TRBD2. The TCR originated in a man between 18 and 35 years old in good health. CDR3 in amino acids: CAISERTSSWYEQFF. The CDR3, as DNA: TGTGCCATCAGTGAGAGGACTAGCTCTTGGTATGAGCAGTTCTTC.